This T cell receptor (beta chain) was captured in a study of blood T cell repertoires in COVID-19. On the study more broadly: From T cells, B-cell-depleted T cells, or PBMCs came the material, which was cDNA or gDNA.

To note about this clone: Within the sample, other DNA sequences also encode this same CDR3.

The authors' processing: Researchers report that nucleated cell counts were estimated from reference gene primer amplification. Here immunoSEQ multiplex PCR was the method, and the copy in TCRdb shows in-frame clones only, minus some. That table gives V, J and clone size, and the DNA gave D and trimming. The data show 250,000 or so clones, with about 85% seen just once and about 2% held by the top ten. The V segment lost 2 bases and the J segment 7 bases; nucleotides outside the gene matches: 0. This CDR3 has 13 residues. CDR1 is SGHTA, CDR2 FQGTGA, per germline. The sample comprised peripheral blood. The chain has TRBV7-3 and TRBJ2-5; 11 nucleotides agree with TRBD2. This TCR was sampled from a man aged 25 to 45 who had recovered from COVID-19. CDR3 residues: CASSLGLAGTQYF. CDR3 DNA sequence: TGTGCCAGCAGCTTAGGACTAGCGGGGACCCAGTACTTC.